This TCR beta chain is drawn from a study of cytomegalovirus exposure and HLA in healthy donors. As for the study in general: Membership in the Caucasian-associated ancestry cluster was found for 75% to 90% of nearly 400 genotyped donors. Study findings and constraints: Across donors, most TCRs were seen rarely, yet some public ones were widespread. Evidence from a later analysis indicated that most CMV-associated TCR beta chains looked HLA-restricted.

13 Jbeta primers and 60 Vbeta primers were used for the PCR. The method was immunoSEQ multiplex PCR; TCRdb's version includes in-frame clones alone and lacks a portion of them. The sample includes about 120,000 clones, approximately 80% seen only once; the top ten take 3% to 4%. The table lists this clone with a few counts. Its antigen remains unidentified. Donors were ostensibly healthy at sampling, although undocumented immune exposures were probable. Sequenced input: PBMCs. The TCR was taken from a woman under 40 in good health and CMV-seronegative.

In nucleotides, the CDR3 is TGTGCCAGCAGTTTAGGGCTCCCACAGTCTGGAAACACCATATATTTT. Translated, it gives CASSLGLPQSGNTIYF. This chain connects TRBV27 to TRBJ1-3; D ambiguous. Germline values: CDR1 MNHEY, CDR2 SMNVEV (reference sequence). The CDR3 extends over 16 amino acids. With 2 bases removed from V and 1 base from J, the gap between germline ends came to 12 bases.